The 19 T cell receptor beta chains reported below all come from one sample, sequenced in a study of OX40 agonist ivuxolimab in advanced cancers. The data were produced by immunoSEQ multiplex PCR, yet TCRdb's version contains in-frame clones alone and is incomplete. The sample lists 70,000 or so clones; approximately 80% were seen once. The sample was CD4+ or CD8+ T cells sorted from blood, taken in a trial of the OX40 agonist ivuxolimab. Every receptor here comes from an adult with an advanced solid tumor such as melanoma, head and neck, liver or kidney cancer.

The chain combines TRBV4-3 with TRBJ1-2; no reliable D call. The germline V gene encodes CDR1 LGHNA and CDR2 YSLEER. V lost 1 base, J lost 4 bases, and 13 bases lay in between. This CDR3 has 15 residues. This CDR3 reads CASSQGPGISYGYTF. The CDR3 DNA follows: TGCGCCAGCAGCCAAGGTCCGGGGATAAGCTATGGCTACACCTTC.

This chain links TRBV5-8 with TRBJ1-5; D may be TRBD1 (5 bases). V gave up 0 bases and J gave up 0 bases, with 13 bases separating them. Germline V CDR1 and CDR2: SGHTS, YDEGEE. The CDR3 runs to 17 residues. Written as DNA, the CDR3 is TGTGCCAGCAGCTTGGGGTCCTGGGGGGATAGCAATCAGCCCCAGCATTTT. This gives the protein CASSLGSWGDSNQPQHF.

This clone has just one count. J is TRBJ1-1 and V is TRBV18; the D is unclear. The CDR3 spans 15 residues. Germline V gene data show CDR1 as KGHSH and CDR2 as LQKENI. V was clipped by 3 bases and J by 3 bases, with 14 bases between them. The chain's CDR3 is CASSPWTLRDTEAFF. CDR3 coding DNA: TGTGCCAGCTCACCTTGGACCCTCCGGGACACTGAAGCTTTCTTT.

The rearrangement uses TRBV13 and TRBJ1-3; a weak D match, TRBD1 (5 bases). The CDR3 totals 15 residues. Germline assignment: CDR1 PRHDT and CDR2 FYEKMQ (reference sequence). The V and J ends lost 7 bases and 0 bases respectively, with 13 bases between them. The DNA of the CDR3 is TGTGCCAGCACCCGGGACGCCAGCTCTGGAAACACCATATATTTT. It encodes CASTRDASSGNTIYF.

This chain uses TRBV7-3 with TRBJ1-1; no firm D call. Germline lookup yields CDR1 SGHTA and CDR2 FQGTGA. The V and J ends lost 2 bases and 5 bases respectively, with 15 bases between them. The length of the CDR3 is 15 residues. For the CDR3, the DNA is TGTGCCAGCAGCTTAGTAGGTTTATCCGGGACTGAAGCTTTCTTT. It specifies CASSLVGLSGTEAFF.

CDR3 sequence (DNA): TGTGCCAGCAGCCCAATCGGGGTGGGGAGGGCCGAGCAGTACTTC. It is translated as CASSPIGVGRAEQYF. The chain uses TRBV11-2 and TRBJ2-7; 7 bases agree with TRBD2. The CDR3 is 15 amino acids. CDR1 and CDR2 (germline): SGHAT, FQNNGV. V lost 5 bases to trimming and J lost 6 bases; unmatched junction nucleotides: 13.

The J gene is TRBJ1-1, the V gene TRBV6-5, with 8 bases matching TRBD1. CDR1 and CDR2 from the germline V gene are MNHEY and SVGAGI. The CDR3 has 15 amino acids. V shed 6 bases, J shed 1 base, and the junction held 7 bases outside the gene matches. The CDR3 sequence is CASRSPGTGNTEAFF. The CDR3 DNA follows: TGTGCCAGCAGATCCCCCGGGACAGGGAACACTGAAGCTTTCTTT.

A word on this clone: This sample also contains other DNA sequences that code for the same CDR3. V usage is TRBV7-9 and J usage is TRBJ2-7; possible D gene TRBD1, 5 bases. V lost 5 bases and J 1 base, leaving 12 bases between the germline ends. Germline assignment: CDR1 SEHNR and CDR2 FQNEAQ (reference sequence). This CDR3 has 14 residues. CDR3 sequence reads: CASSPDSLSYEQYF. The CDR3 nucleotides read TGTGCCAGCAGCCCAGACAGCCTTTCCTACGAGCAGTACTTC.

The CDR3 loop reads CASSRAPGQGATGELFF. As DNA, the CDR3 is TGCGCCAGCAGCCGAGCCCCGGGACAGGGGGCCACCGGGGAGCTGTTTTTT. The J gene is TRBJ2-2, the V gene TRBV4-1, with 12 bases aligning to TRBD1. Losses at the gene ends were 4 bases for V and 4 bases for J; bases not matched to a gene: 7. This CDR3 has 17 residues. Germline V CDR1 and CDR2: MGHRA, YSYEKL.

The chain carries TRBV7-2 and TRBJ1-2, with D possibly TRBD1 on 6 matching bases. Germline CDR1 reads SGHTA; CDR2 reads FQGNSA. This CDR3 comprises 14 residues. The V gene lost 1 base and the J gene lost 5 bases, with 11 bases spanning the gap. The CDR3 is CASSLEFRGYGYTF. For the CDR3, the DNA is TGTGCCAGCAGCTTAGAGTTCAGGGGTTATGGCTACACCTTC.

The genes are TRBV10-3 and TRBJ2-3; TRBD1 matches at 12 bases. V shed 6 bases, J shed 4 bases, and the junction held 5 bases outside the gene matches. Germline loops: CDR1 ENHRY, CDR2 SYGVKD. The CDR3 covers 15 residues. CDR3 nucleotides: TGTGCCATCAGCTCCGGGACAGGGGGCCCAGATACGCAGTATTTT. Protein product: CAISSGTGGPDTQYF.

The V call is TRBV7-9, the J call TRBJ1-1; TRBD1 is a possible D gene (5 bases). Trimming removed 4 bases at V and 2 bases at J, with 14 bases between. The CDR3 loop spans 15 amino acids. Germline V lookup: CDR1 SEHNR, CDR2 FQNEAQ (reference sequence). The CDR3 here is CASSYQRGYNTEAFF. In nucleotides, the CDR3 is TGTGCCAGCAGCTATCAACGGGGGTATAACACTGAAGCTTTCTTT.

The chain couples TRBV6-6 to TRBJ2-2; no firm D call. With 7 bases removed from V and 3 bases from J, the gap between germline ends came to 12 bases. The germline V gene has CDR1 MNHNY and CDR2 SVGAGI (reference sequence). The CDR3 runs 14 residues. CDR3 DNA: TGTGCCAGCATAGACCAGCTCCACACCGGGGAGCTGTTTTTT. This gives the protein CASIDQLHTGELFF.

V usage is TRBV29-1 and J usage is TRBJ1-5; D might be TRBD1 (6 bases). V was shortened by 4 bases and J by 6 bases, with 25 bases between the two germline ends. The germline V gene has CDR1 SQVTM and CDR2 ANQGSEA. The CDR3 has 17 residues. CDR3 sequence reads: CSVVSTGNTLEGQPQHF. The CDR3 bases are TGCAGCGTTGTCTCTACAGGGAATACTCTCGAGGGTCAGCCCCAGCATTTT.

The rearrangement uses TRBV7-2 and TRBJ2-3; 9 bases line up with TRBD2. The junction had 8 bases not matched to a gene; V was cut back by 10 bases and J by 3 bases. The CDR3 is 14 residues long. The germline gives CDR1 SGHTA, CDR2 FQGNSA. The CDR3 coding sequence is TGTGCCACCCAAGCGGGGGGCGGGACAGATACGCAGTATTTT. Translating it yields CATQAGGGTDTQYF.

This sequence joins TRBV6-1 and TRBJ1-2, with D possibly matching TRBD1 (5 bases). Per germline, CDR1 MNHNS and CDR2 SASEGT. This CDR3 has 16 amino acids. Between the trimmed V and J ends, which lost 4 bases and 4 bases, there was a span of 19 bases. The CDR3 loop reads CASSAYYLGQGYGYTF. For the CDR3, the DNA is TGTGCCAGCAGTGCCTATTATCTCGGGCAGGGCTATGGCTACACCTTC.

This clone came up a few times. The rearrangement links TRBV27 to TRBJ1-6; no clear D. This CDR3 contains 12 residues. Germline loops: CDR1 MNHEY, CDR2 SMNVEV (reference sequence). Trimming removed 0 bases from V and 9 bases from J, with 3 bases in between. DNA of the CDR3: TGTGCCAGCAGTTTATCTCTTTCACCCCTCCACTTT. It translates to CASSLSLSPLHF.

J is TRBJ2-7 and V is TRBV2, with unresolved D. Germline values: CDR1 SNHLY, CDR2 FYNNEI. The CDR3 is 11 residues long. The ends were cut back, 2 bases at V and 6 bases at J, with 5 bases in the middle. The CDR3 nucleotides are TGTGCCAGCAGTGAAAACAGCGAGCAGTACTTC. It codes for CASSENSEQYF.

V usage is TRBV19 and J usage is TRBJ1-5; 7 nucleotides align to TRBD1. The V and J ends lost 6 bases and 1 base, in that order; junction bases with no gene match: 6. Germline-derived CDR1 and CDR2 are LNHDA and SQIVND (reference sequence). This CDR3 has 15 residues. The CDR3 bases are TGTGCCAGTAGCCGGCAGGGACAGAGCAATCAGCCCCAGCATTTT. Its translation is CASSRQGQSNQPQHF. Supplemented by reference TRBV19 and TRBJ1-5, the full variable domain reads DGGITQSPKYLFRKEGQNVTLSCEQNLNHDAMYWYRQDPGQGLRLIYYSQIVNDFQKGDIAEGYSVSREKKESFPLTVTSAQKNPTAFYLCASSRQGQSNQPQHFGDGTRLSIL.